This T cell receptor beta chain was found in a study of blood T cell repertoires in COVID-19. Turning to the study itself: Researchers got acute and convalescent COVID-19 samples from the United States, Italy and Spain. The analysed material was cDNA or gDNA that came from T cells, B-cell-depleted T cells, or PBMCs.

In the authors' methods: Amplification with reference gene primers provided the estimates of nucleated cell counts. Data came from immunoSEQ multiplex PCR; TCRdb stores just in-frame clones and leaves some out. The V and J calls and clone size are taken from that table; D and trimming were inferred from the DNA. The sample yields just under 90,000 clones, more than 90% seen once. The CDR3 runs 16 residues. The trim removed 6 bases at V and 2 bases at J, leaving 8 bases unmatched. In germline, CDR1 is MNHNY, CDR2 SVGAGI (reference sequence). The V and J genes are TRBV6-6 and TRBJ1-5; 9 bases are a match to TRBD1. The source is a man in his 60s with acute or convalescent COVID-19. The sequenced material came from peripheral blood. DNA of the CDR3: TGTGCCAGCAGGGCCCCGACAGGGGGAGGCAATCAGCCCCAGCATTTT. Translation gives CASRAPTGGGNQPQHF.